Below, 31 T cell receptor beta chains from the same sample are listed, as sequenced in a study of blood T cell repertoires in COVID-19. Sequenced by immunoSEQ multiplex PCR; TCRdb stores in-frame clones only, minus some. In the table there are approximately 330,000 clones, roughly 90% of which are singletons. Sequenced sample: PBMCs or T cells enriched from blood (not recorded which). The receptor source for this set is a woman under 40 who had recovered from COVID-19.

The rearrangement joins TRBV30 to TRBJ1-2, with no clear D. The germline V gene has CDR1 GTSNPN and CDR2 SVGIG (reference sequence). V was clipped by 0 bases and J by 7 bases, with 12 bases between them. The CDR3 totals 13 residues. CDR3 protein: CAWSVSRISGYTF. CDR3 DNA sequence: TGTGCCTGGAGTGTATCGAGGATTTCTGGCTACACCTTC.

J is TRBJ2-3 and V is TRBV9; D not resolved. Germline assignment: CDR1 SGDLS and CDR2 YYNGEE. The CDR3 runs to 16 residues. Trimming shortened V by 0 bases and J by 6 bases, and 17 bases separated the two germline ends. CDR3: CASSVGRASVFDTQYF. CDR3 sequence (DNA): TGTGCCAGCAGCGTAGGCCGTGCCTCAGTATTTGATACGCAGTATTTT.

The chain couples TRBV5-4 to TRBJ2-1; no definite D call. Germline CDR1 reads SGHNT; CDR2 reads YYREEE (reference sequence). The CDR3 extends over 14 amino acids. Trimming stripped 6 bases from V and 0 bases from J, with 10 bases between. The CDR3 bases are TGTGCCAGCACCGTCATGAGCTCCTACAATGAGCAGTTCTTC. This sequence encodes CASTVMSSYNEQFF.

The chain links TRBV14 to TRBJ2-1; 11 bases line up with TRBD2. Germline trimming cut 2 bases from V and 5 bases from J; bases unmatched to any gene: 2. CDR3 size: 15 residues. The germline V gene encodes CDR1 SGHDN and CDR2 FVKESK. CDR3 protein: CASSQLAGGHNEQFF. Here the CDR3 DNA reads TGTGCCAGCAGCCAATTAGCGGGGGGGCACAATGAGCAGTTCTTC.

The chain is built from TRBV4-2 and TRBJ2-7; 9 bases fit TRBD2. With V trimmed by 2 bases and J by 4 bases, 6 bases remained unmatched. Germline V lookup: CDR1 LGHNA, CDR2 YNFKEQ. This CDR3 region has 15 residues. CDR3 DNA: TGTGCCAGCAGCCAAACTAGCGGGCTTTCTTACGAGCAGTACTTC. It codes for CASSQTSGLSYEQYF.

The rearrangement links TRBV9 to TRBJ2-5; maybe TRBD2 (5 bases). The CDR3 consists of 14 residues. Germline CDR1 reads SGDLS; CDR2 reads YYNGEE. The V end was cut by 4 bases, the J end by 0 bases, with 10 bases between. In nucleotides, the CDR3 is TGTGCCAGCAGCCGGGCGGGCAACCAAGAGACCCAGTACTTC. It codes for CASSRAGNQETQYF.

The chain employs TRBV6-5 and TRBJ2-1; D unclear. Germline V gene lookup returns CDR1 MNHEY and CDR2 SVGAGI. Between the trimmed V and J ends, which lost 8 bases and 10 bases, there was a span of 9 bases. CDR3 length: 10 residues. The CDR3 sequence is CASGGREQFF. CDR3 nucleotides: TGTGCCAGCGGCGGTCGAGAGCAGTTCTTC.

This chain connects TRBV6-6 to TRBJ1-1; D remains ambiguous. From germline, CDR1 is MNHNY and CDR2 SVGAGI (reference sequence). Trimming removed 4 bases from V and 6 bases from J, with 18 bases in between. This CDR3 has 15 residues. The CDR3 region has the DNA TGTGCCAGCAGTTTCCCCCCCGGACTTGACGCTGAAGCTTTCTTT. Amino acids: CASSFPPGLDAEAFF.

For the CDR3, the DNA is TGTGCCAGCCCACGATGGAGCTCCTACAATGAGCAGTTCTTC. Protein sequence: CASPRWSSYNEQFF. J is TRBJ2-1 and V is TRBV2; D unclear. The V and J ends lost 8 bases and 0 bases respectively, with 11 bases between them. The CDR3 contains 14 residues. CDR1 and CDR2 from the germline V gene are SNHLY and FYNNEI.

The genes are TRBV13 and TRBJ2-3; 13 bases line up with TRBD2. With 1 base clipped from V and 0 bases from J, the junction kept 10 bases outside the gene matches. CDR1 PRHDT and CDR2 FYEKMQ come from the germline V gene (reference sequence). The CDR3 extends over 20 amino acids. CDR3 nucleotides: TGTGCCAGCAGCTTAGTAGCGCGGAGGACTAGCGGGAGAAGCACAGATACGCAGTATTTT. It encodes CASSLVARRTSGRSTDTQYF.

The rearrangement uses TRBV19 and TRBJ1-1, with 7 bases matching TRBD1. Germline V CDR1 and CDR2: LNHDA, SQIVND (reference sequence). The CDR3 extends over 13 amino acids. With 6 bases clipped from V and 4 bases from J, the junction kept 5 bases outside the gene matches. The CDR3 sequence is CASSPTGFTEAFF. CDR3 in DNA: TGTGCCAGTAGCCCGACAGGGTTCACTGAAGCTTTCTTT.

The chain carries TRBV7-9 and TRBJ1-2; D not resolved. Germline assignment: CDR1 SEHNR and CDR2 FQNEAQ (reference sequence). CDR3 size: 16 residues. V gave up 6 bases and J gave up 4 bases, with 21 bases separating them. This CDR3 is CASSFLDTGLAYGYTF. The CDR3 bases are TGTGCCAGCAGTTTCCTAGATACGGGATTAGCCTATGGCTACACCTTC.

This rearrangement joins TRBV19 to TRBJ1-5; no reliable D call. Trimming removed 3 bases at V and 6 bases at J, with 15 bases between. Germline V CDR1 and CDR2: LNHDA, SQIVND (reference sequence). The CDR3 is 15 amino acids. This CDR3 is CASSIGRGIGQPQHF. CDR3 nucleotides: TGTGCCAGTAGTATCGGGCGGGGTATCGGTCAGCCCCAGCATTTT.

This clone was observed a handful of times. The chain couples TRBV9 to TRBJ1-3; TRBD1 agrees at 7 bases. With V trimmed by 0 bases and J by 4 bases, 4 bases remained unmatched. CDR3 length: 15 amino acids. CDR1 is SGDLS, CDR2 YYNGEE, per germline. The CDR3, as DNA: TGTGCCAGCAGCGTAGAGGGACAGCAAGGAAACACCATATATTTT. It translates to CASSVEGQQGNTIYF. Full variable domain (outside the CDR3, taken from reference TRBV9 and TRBJ1-3): DSGVTQTPKHLITATGQRVTLRCSPRSGDLSVYWYQQSLDQGLQFLIQYYNGEERAKGNILERFSAQQFPDLHSELNLSSLELGDSALYFCASSVEGQQGNTIYFGEGSWLTVV.

This chain links TRBV27 with TRBJ1-2; 8 bases fit TRBD1. J lost 7 bases, V lost 5 bases, and 15 bases had no gene match. Germline V gives CDR1 MNHEY, CDR2 SMNVEV (reference sequence). This CDR3 has 16 residues. Written as DNA, the CDR3 is TGTGCCAGCAGTCTAAGCCCCGGACAGGGCAACAGTGGCTACACCTTC. Translated: CASSLSPGQGNSGYTF.

This clone was recorded only once. The V and J genes are TRBV5-1 and TRBJ1-4; D is unclear. This CDR3 is built from 13 residues. Trimming left V 0 bases short and J 8 bases short, with 8 bases between. The V gene's germline CDR1 is SGHRS and CDR2 YFSETQ. CDR3 amino acids: CASSLAPREKLFF. The CDR3 nucleotides are TGCGCCAGCAGCTTGGCACCCCGGGAAAAACTGTTTTTT.

The chain employs TRBV5-1 and TRBJ2-5; 11 positions agree with TRBD1. CDR3 length: 16 residues. Germline V lookup: CDR1 SGHRS, CDR2 YFSETQ. V trimming: 4 bases; J trimming: 4 bases; junction bases outside the gene matches: 9. Written as DNA, the CDR3 is TGCGCCAGCAGCCTTGTATCCGGGACAGGGGGAGAGACCCAGTACTTC. Its protein is CASSLVSGTGGETQYF.

The chain joins TRBV6-2 or TRBV6-3 to TRBJ1-5; TRBD1 is a possible D gene (5 bases). Germline loops: CDR1 MNHEY, CDR2 SVGEGT. CDR3 length: 16 amino acids. V was trimmed by 0 bases and J by 7 bases, leaving 16 bases between them. The chain's CDR3 is CASSYSVSGDGQPQHF. The DNA for the CDR3 is TGTGCCAGCAGTTACTCAGTCTCGGGGGATGGGCAGCCCCAGCATTTT.

The rearrangement uses TRBV6-2 or TRBV6-3 and TRBJ1-1; D not resolved. Germline V gene data show CDR1 as MNHEY and CDR2 as SVGEGT. The CDR3 contains 14 residues. V was pared by 2 bases and J by 2 bases, with 9 bases between. This CDR3 is CASSYQVTNTEAFF. CDR3 DNA sequence: TGTGCCAGCAGTTACCAGGTTACAAACACTGAAGCTTTCTTT.

The sample holds a few counts of this clone. The chain recombines TRBV5-1 with TRBJ2-1; perhaps TRBD1 as D (6 bases). CDR3 length: 15 amino acids. V was clipped by 0 bases and J by 4 bases, with 11 bases between them. Looked up from germline, CDR1 is SGHRS and CDR2 is YFSETQ. The CDR3 nucleotides read TGCGCCAGCAGCTTGGATGGACAGAAATACAATGAGCAGTTCTTC. The encoded protein is CASSLDGQKYNEQFF.

The V and J genes are TRBV18 and TRBJ2-7, with 8 bases aligning to TRBD1. J gave up 6 bases and V 4 bases, and 8 bases lay outside the gene matches. The CDR3 totals 14 residues. CDR1 is KGHSH, CDR2 LQKENI, per germline. The CDR3 region is CASSLGQGVGEQYF. The CDR3 region has the DNA TGTGCCAGCTCACTCGGACAGGGAGTCGGCGAGCAGTACTTC.

This sequence joins TRBV10-3 and TRBJ1-3; the D gene is possibly TRBD1 (6 bases). This CDR3 is built from 13 residues. V lost 9 bases to trimming and J lost 1 base, with 10 bases between them. The germline V gene encodes CDR1 ENHRY and CDR2 SYGVKD. CDR3 nucleotides: TGTGCCATAGGGGGGGTGTCTGGAAACACCATATATTTT. Residues: CAIGGVSGNTIYF.

This chain links TRBV18 with TRBJ2-5; D is undetermined. This CDR3 spans 14 amino acids. V dropped 4 bases and J dropped 0 bases, with 9 bases sitting between them. Looked up from germline, CDR1 is KGHSH and CDR2 is LQKENI. The CDR3 bases are TGTGCCAGCTCACAACAGAACAACCAAGAGACCCAGTACTTC. Its protein product is CASSQQNNQETQYF.

This clone was found once. This sequence joins TRBV19 and TRBJ2-2, with a weak D call TRBD1 (7 bases). The CDR3 is made up of 17 amino acids. From germline, CDR1 is LNHDA and CDR2 SQIVND (reference sequence). V lost 3 bases and J lost 3, with 17 bases in between. CDR3 protein: CASSIGRGKRDTGELFF. The CDR3 DNA reads as TGTGCCAGTAGTATTGGCAGGGGGAAGCGGGACACCGGGGAGCTGTTTTTT.

This chain links TRBV11-3 with TRBJ2-7; possible D gene TRBD2, 6 bases. V was pared by 1 base and J by 3 bases, with 13 bases between. This CDR3 region has 15 residues. Germline V lookup: CDR1 SGHNT, CDR2 YENEEA. CDR3 protein: CASSLGGRYIYEQYF. DNA for the CDR3: TGTGCCAGCAGCTTAGGTGGGAGGTACATCTACGAGCAGTACTTC.

Points on this clone: Other DNA sequences in the sample encode the same CDR3. The V gene is TRBV6-4, the J gene TRBJ1-1; 7 nucleotides agree with TRBD1. After removal of 0 bases from V and 1 base from J, the junction contained 2 bases not matched to a gene. The germline gives CDR1 MRHNA, CDR2 SNTAGT. The CDR3 extends over 15 amino acids. The CDR3 nucleotides are TGTGCCAGCAGTGACTCCAGGACAGGGAACACTGAAGCTTTCTTT. As protein: CASSDSRTGNTEAFF.

The chain employs TRBV4-3 and TRBJ1-5; D is perhaps TRBD1 (6 bases). Trimming removed 2 bases from V and 3 bases from J, with 8 bases in between. In germline, CDR1 is LGHNA, CDR2 YSLEER. This CDR3 is built from 14 residues. This chain's CDR3 is CASSQQGYNQPQHF. CDR3 nucleotides: TGCGCCAGCAGCCAACAGGGGTACAATCAGCCCCAGCATTTT.

This sequence joins TRBV6-5 and TRBJ1-5; 7 bases match TRBD1. The germline gives CDR1 MNHEY, CDR2 SVGAGI. Losses at the gene ends were 8 bases for V and 0 bases for J; bases not matched to a gene: 7. The CDR3 loop spans 15 amino acids. The CDR3 reads CASRDSVYSNQPQHF. The CDR3 bases are TGTGCCAGCCGGGACAGCGTATATAGCAATCAGCCCCAGCATTTT.

This sequence joins TRBV6-5 and TRBJ1-2; possibly TRBD1 for D (6 bases). CDR3 length: 15 residues. Deletions cut 10 bases from V and 8 bases from J, with 26 bases between. Germline V gene sequence: CDR1 MNHEY, CDR2 SVGAGI. This CDR3 is CATGTAGAGSMGYTF. The DNA for the CDR3 is TGTGCCACCGGAACCGCGGGGGCGGGTTCTATGGGCTACACCTTC.

The gene calls are TRBV5-1 and TRBJ1-1; perhaps TRBD1 as D (5 bases). The V gene lost 0 bases and the J gene lost 2 bases, with 8 bases spanning the gap. CDR3 length: 14 amino acids. CDR1 is SGHRS, CDR2 YFSETQ, per germline. CDR3 in amino acids: CASSLGQKNTEAFF. As DNA, the CDR3 is TGCGCCAGCAGCTTGGGACAGAAAAACACTGAAGCTTTCTTT. Based on the CDR3 plus reference TRBV5-1 and TRBJ1-1, the full variable domain is KAGVTQTPRYLIKTRGQQVTLSCSPISGHRSVSWYQQTPGQGLQFLFEYFSETQRNKGNFPGRFSGRQFSNSRSEMNVSTLELGDSALYLCASSLGQKNTEAFFGQGTRLTVV.

This chain joins TRBV2 and TRBJ1-2; possible D gene TRBD1, 6 bases. The V and J ends lost 4 bases and 1 base respectively, with 10 bases between them. Per germline, CDR1 SNHLY and CDR2 FYNNEI. CDR3 length equals 14 residues. The CDR3 coding sequence is TGTGCCAGCAGTGGGACAGTCTATAACTATGGCTACACCTTC. Amino acid sequence: CASSGTVYNYGYTF.